This T cell receptor beta chain was obtained from a study of blood T cells in healthy people across ages. Background on the study: Template switching recovered approximately one barcoded beta molecule for every two T cells.

Germline assignment: CDR1 SGHAT and CDR2 FQDESV (reference sequence). Losses at the gene ends were 0 bases for V and 2 bases for J; bases not matched to a gene: 6. CDR3 length equals 16 residues. The use of a sample-barcoded 5' primer and a J-beta primer mix characterized a second PCR of about 7 to 12 cycles. One entry per CDR3 protein results from TCRdb running MiXCR on the 5' RACE reads. The data hold 700,000 to 850,000 distinct CDR3 sequences, with roughly 53% observed a single time. Peripheral blood was drawn, approximately 9.5 milliliters per donor. Study-level findings and limits: Diversity estimates drawn from one million T cells were deemed underestimates. A roughly linear age-dependent decrease characterized TCR beta diversity per million T cells.

Comments on this clonotype: Its antigen is currently unknown.

The source is a man aged 80 or over in good health. The specimen was blood. The chain joins TRBV11-1 to TRBJ2-5; TRBD2 agrees at 7 bases. The CDR3, as DNA: TGTGCCAGCAGCTTAGCGCGGCTAGCGGTACAAGAGACCCAGTACTTC. This gives the protein CASSLARLAVQETQYF.